One TCR beta chain is described in this entry. Its target is not known. The data originate from a study of beta chain features in type 1 diabetes. Overall study results and limits: Moderately but significantly shorter TCRB CDR3s were found in Type 1 diabetes patients in all four CD4+ subsets. A closer apparent resemblance between naive, central memory and Treg TCRB repertoires was seen in patients than in healthy donors. Lower insertion and higher deletion counts appeared at VDJ junctions in type 1 diabetes patients.

Sequencing targeted expressed TCRB transcripts, as all isolated RNA had been reverse transcribed. The method was immunoSEQ multiplex PCR; TCRdb's version includes in-frame clones alone and lacks a portion of them. The sample lists hundreds of thousands of clones; about 14% were seen once. The specimen sequenced was naive CD4+ T cells from blood. The receptor comes from a young man with type 1 diabetes.

The CDR3 here is CASSLAGTGSYGYTF. The CDR3 DNA sequence: TGTGCCAGCAGCTTAGCAGGGACAGGATCCTATGGCTACACCTTC. The V gene is TRBV7-9, the J gene TRBJ1-2, with 8 bases fitting TRBD1. The germline V gene encodes CDR1 SEHNR and CDR2 FQNEAQ (reference sequence). CDR3 length: 15 amino acids. J gave up 4 bases and V 0 bases, and 4 bases lay outside the gene matches.